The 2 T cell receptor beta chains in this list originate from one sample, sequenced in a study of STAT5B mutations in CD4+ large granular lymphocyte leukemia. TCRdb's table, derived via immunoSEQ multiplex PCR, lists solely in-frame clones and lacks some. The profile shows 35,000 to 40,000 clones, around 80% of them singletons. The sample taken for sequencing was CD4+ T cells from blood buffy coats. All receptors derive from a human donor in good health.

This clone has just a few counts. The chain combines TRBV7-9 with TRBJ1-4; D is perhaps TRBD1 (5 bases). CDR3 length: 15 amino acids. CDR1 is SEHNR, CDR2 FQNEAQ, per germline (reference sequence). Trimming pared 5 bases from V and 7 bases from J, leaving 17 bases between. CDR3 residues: CASSNGGYSLEKLFF. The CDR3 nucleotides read TGTGCCAGCAGCAACGGGGGTTATAGCCTTGAAAAACTGTTTTTT.

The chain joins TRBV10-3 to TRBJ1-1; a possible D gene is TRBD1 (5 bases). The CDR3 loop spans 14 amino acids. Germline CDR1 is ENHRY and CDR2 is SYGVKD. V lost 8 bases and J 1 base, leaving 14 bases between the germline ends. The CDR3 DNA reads TGTGCCATCTTCGGGGGTGGAGGGAACACTGAAGCTTTCTTT. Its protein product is CAIFGGGGNTEAFF.